These 10 T cell receptor beta chains were all obtained from the same sample, sequenced in a study of cytomegalovirus exposure and HLA in healthy donors. A multiplex PCR was run with 60 Vbeta primers and 13 Jbeta primers. Sequencing was performed with immunoSEQ multiplex PCR; in TCRdb, only in-frame clones are kept and a portion is missing. Of 120,000 or so clones detected, about four fifths appear once; the ten largest clones hold 1.5% to 2%. The sample consisted of PBMCs. The receptor set was obtained from a young man in good health and CMV-seronegative.

The chain couples TRBV6-5 to TRBJ2-7; 10 bases line up with TRBD2. Germline CDR1 is MNHEY and CDR2 is SVGAGI. CDR3 size: 15 residues. The trim removed 2 bases at V and 2 bases at J, leaving 3 bases unmatched. In DNA, the CDR3 is TGTGCCAGCAGTTACGTCACTAGCGGGACCTACGAGCAGTACTTC. Translation gives CASSYVTSGTYEQYF.

The chain's CDR3 is CASSPQRDRGTHGYTF. CDR3 bases: TGTGCCAGCTCACCGCAGAGGGACAGGGGGACGCATGGCTACACCTTC. The chain recombines TRBV18 with TRBJ1-2, with 11 bases identical to TRBD1. The CDR3 covers 16 residues. Losses at the gene ends were 3 bases for V and 6 bases for J; bases not matched to a gene: 9. Germline V gene lookup returns CDR1 KGHSH and CDR2 LQKENI.

V usage is TRBV7-2 and J usage is TRBJ2-1, with 8 bases that match TRBD1. CDR1 is SGHTA and CDR2 is FQGNSA in the germline V gene. Trimming cost V 2 bases and J 8 bases; bases outside gene matches: 11. CDR3 length equals 16 residues. CDR3 coding DNA: TGTGCCAGCAGCTTATCCTTGGCAGGGGGCATCGATGAGCAGTTCTTC. Its translation: CASSLSLAGGIDEQFF.

The chain combines TRBV6-5 with TRBJ1-5; TRBD1 matches at 11 bases. The germline gives CDR1 MNHEY, CDR2 SVGAGI. J gave up 6 bases and V 10 bases, and 5 bases lay outside the gene matches. The CDR3 covers 13 residues. The CDR3 is CATMGQGGQPQHF. The DNA of the CDR3 is TGTGCCACCATGGGACAGGGGGGTCAGCCCCAGCATTTT.

The rearrangement uses TRBV28 and TRBJ1-1; D is undetermined. Per the germline V gene, CDR1 is MDHEN and CDR2 is SYDVKM. With 2 bases removed from V and 4 bases from J, the gap between germline ends came to 5 bases. The CDR3 is 12 residues long. This CDR3 reads CASSLAVTEAFF. For the CDR3, the DNA is TGTGCCAGCAGTTTAGCAGTCACTGAAGCTTTCTTT.

The V and J genes are TRBV7-6 and TRBJ2-3; 7 positions match TRBD2. The CDR3 is 13 residues long. The V gene end was trimmed by 5 bases and the J gene end by 3 bases; junction bases not matched to a gene: 2. Germline V lookup: CDR1 SGHVS, CDR2 FNYEAQ. The DNA of the CDR3 is TGTGCCAGCAGCCCCGGGGGGACAGATACGCAGTATTTT. Amino acid sequence: CASSPGGTDTQYF. Together with reference TRBV7-6 and TRBJ2-3, the CDR3 gives the full variable domain: GAGVSQSPRYKVTKRGQDVALRCDPISGHVSLYWYRQALGQGPEFLTYFNYEAQQDKSGLPNDRFSAERPEGSISTLTIQRTEQRDSAMYRCASSPGGTDTQYFGPGTRLTVL.

The rearrangement links TRBV19 to TRBJ2-3; 14 bases align to TRBD2. This CDR3 comprises 16 residues. CDR1 LNHDA and CDR2 SQIVND come from the germline V gene (reference sequence). The junction had 7 bases not matched to a gene; V was cut back by 2 bases and J by 9 bases. The CDR3 nucleotides are TGTGCCAGTAGTATACGGACTAGCGGGGGGTTTTCAACGCAGTATTTT. This translates into CASSIRTSGGFSTQYF. The complete variable domain, with remaining parts taken from reference TRBV19 and TRBJ2-3, reads DGGITQSPKYLFRKEGQNVTLSCEQNLNHDAMYWYRQDPGQGLRLIYYSQIVNDFQKGDIAEGYSVSREKKESFPLTVTSAQKNPTAFYLCASSIRTSGGFSTQYFGPGTRLTVL.

This chain connects TRBV5-1 to TRBJ2-3; tentative D call: TRBD2 (5 bases). Trimming pared 4 bases from V and 6 bases from J, leaving 21 bases between. This CDR3 is built from 16 residues. Germline V gene lookup returns CDR1 SGHRS and CDR2 YFSETQ. CDR3 amino acids: CASSGLRRSLGDTQYF. The CDR3 coding sequence is TGCGCCAGCAGCGGACTGAGGAGGTCTCTTGGGGATACGCAGTATTTT.

The rearrangement joins TRBV18 to TRBJ2-6; 9 bases line up with TRBD1. V was pared by 1 base and J by 0 bases, with 7 bases of the junction left unmatched. The CDR3 has 19 amino acids. Per the germline V gene, CDR1 is KGHSH and CDR2 is LQKENI. In DNA, the CDR3 is TGTGCCAGCTCACCACGGTCGGACAGGGGTAGCTCTGGGGCCAACGTCCTGACTTTC. This codes for CASSPRSDRGSSGANVLTF.

The chain combines TRBV7-2 with TRBJ2-7; the D is unclear. This CDR3 spans 13 amino acids. Germline V gene lookup returns CDR1 SGHTA and CDR2 FQGNSA. V lost 3 bases, J lost 0 bases, and 6 bases lay in between. CDR3 coding DNA: TGTGCCAGCAGCTTTATAAACTCCTACGAGCAGTACTTC. Protein: CASSFINSYEQYF.